Below are 3 T cell receptor beta chains sequenced from a single sample in a study of blood T cell repertoires in COVID-19. Some clones are missing from TCRdb's copy, which holds only in-frame ones; the method was immunoSEQ multiplex PCR. The sample holds 400,000 to 450,000 clones, 80% to 90% seen once. The sample was peripheral blood. All receptors come from a woman aged 25-40 years with active or convalescent COVID-19.

The chain recombines TRBV9 with TRBJ2-7, with 9 positions matching TRBD2. J gave up 7 bases and V 2 bases, and 10 bases lay outside the gene matches. The CDR3 sequence is 15 residues long. The germline gives CDR1 SGDLS, CDR2 YYNGEE. The CDR3 region has the DNA TGTGCCAGCAGCGTCGGCGGGACTAGCATTAAGGAGCAGTACTTC. This codes for CASSVGGTSIKEQYF.

The chain carries TRBV19 and TRBJ1-1, with D tentatively TRBD1 (6 bases). The CDR3 totals 13 residues. Trimming shortened V by 5 bases and J by 5 bases, and 12 bases separated the two germline ends. Germline V CDR1 and CDR2: LNHDA, SQIVND (reference sequence). The chain's CDR3 is CASSVNQGTEAFF. As DNA, the CDR3 is TGTGCCAGTAGTGTGAATCAGGGGACTGAAGCTTTCTTT. Full variable domain (rest looked up from reference TRBV19 and TRBJ1-1): DGGITQSPKYLFRKEGQNVTLSCEQNLNHDAMYWYRQDPGQGLRLIYYSQIVNDFQKGDIAEGYSVSREKKESFPLTVTSAQKNPTAFYLCASSVNQGTEAFFGQGTRLTVV.

The rearrangement links TRBV5-6 to TRBJ1-1; a weak D match, TRBD1 (5 bases). V was cut by 0 bases and J by 3 bases, with 9 bases left in between. The CDR3 loop spans 14 amino acids. The V gene's germline CDR1 is SGHDT and CDR2 YYEEEE. DNA for the CDR3: TGTGCCAGCAGCTTGGCAGGGCGGTACACTGAAGCTTTCTTT. Protein: CASSLAGRYTEAFF.